Below, 19 T cell receptor beta chains from the same sample are listed, as sequenced in a study of control samples from healthy donors and cancer patients. Repertoires were generated with immunoSEQ multiplex PCR, while TCRdb's copy carries only in-frame clones and drops some. This table holds about 82,000 clones, around 94% found once. Sequencing was performed on blood. The receptors were sampled from a young woman in good health.

This clone has a single count. The chain recombines TRBV6-5 with TRBJ2-2; weak D call: TRBD2 (6 bases). Trimming stripped 8 bases from V and 5 bases from J, with 15 bases between. CDR3 length equals 14 residues. Per germline, CDR1 MNHEY and CDR2 SVGAGI. This CDR3 is CASHPAGRTGELFF. CDR3 in DNA: TGTGCCAGCCACCCGGCAGGGAGGACCGGGGAGCTGTTTTTT.

The gene calls are TRBV5-4 and TRBJ1-6; 7 positions match TRBD1. The length of the CDR3 is 15 residues. Germline CDR1 reads SGHNT; CDR2 reads YYREEE (reference sequence). The trim removed 4 bases at V and 10 bases at J, leaving 11 bases unmatched. CDR3 bases: TGTGCCAGCAGCGAGAGACAGGGCAGCGGCTCACCCCTCCACTTT. This gives the protein CASSERQGSGSPLHF.

This sequence joins TRBV6-2 or TRBV6-3 and TRBJ2-2; 7 positions match TRBD1. CDR1 and CDR2 (germline): MNHEY, SVGEGT. The trim removed 2 bases at V and 1 base at J, leaving 1 base unmatched. The CDR3 is 15 residues long. The CDR3 reads CASSYQGENTGELFF. Here the CDR3 DNA reads TGTGCCAGCAGTTACCAGGGGGAGAACACCGGGGAGCTGTTTTTT.

The rearrangement uses TRBV12-5 and TRBJ2-1, with TRBD1 matching over 8 bases. Germline assignment: CDR1 LGHNT and CDR2 FRNRAP. V shed 1 base and J 5 bases; nucleotides not matched to a gene: 4. CDR3 length: 15 amino acids. CDR3 nucleotide sequence: TGTGCTAGTGGTTTGGGACAGGGGTCACACAATGAGCAGTTCTTC. Amino acids: CASGLGQGSHNEQFF.

The chain joins TRBV28 to TRBJ2-2; D tentatively reads TRBD1 or TRBD2 (5 bases each). The V and J ends lost 6 bases and 5 bases respectively, with 19 bases between them. The CDR3 runs to 16 residues. Germline-derived CDR1 and CDR2 are MDHEN and SYDVKM. CDR3 protein: CASRSGGTEGTGELFF. DNA of the CDR3: TGTGCCAGCAGATCAGGTGGGACCGAAGGGACCGGGGAGCTGTTTTTT.

The chain has TRBV9 and TRBJ1-3; D might be TRBD1 (5 bases). The ends were cut back, 0 bases at V and 0 bases at J, with 13 bases in the middle. The CDR3 is 17 residues long. Per germline, CDR1 SGDLS and CDR2 YYNGEE. CDR3 protein: CASSVEGRQTSGNTIYF. In DNA form, the CDR3 reads TGTGCCAGCAGCGTAGAGGGGAGACAGACCTCTGGAAACACCATATATTTT.

This clone was found once. J is TRBJ2-1 and V is TRBV25-1; D may be TRBD1 or TRBD2 (6 bases each). Per germline, CDR1 MGHDK and CDR2 SYGVNS. This CDR3 contains 18 residues. Trimming removed 6 bases at V and 4 bases at J, with 25 bases between. The CDR3 is CASRGGRALGEFYNEQFF. The DNA of the CDR3 is TGTGCCAGCAGAGGGGGGAGAGCTTTGGGGGAGTTTTACAATGAGCAGTTCTTC.

V is TRBV3-1 (or the pseudogene TRBV3-2) and J is TRBJ2-3, with 9 nucleotides matching TRBD2. The CDR3 totals 17 residues. Germline loops: CDR1 LGHDT, CDR2 YNNKEL (reference sequence). The junction had 11 bases not matched to a gene; V was cut back by 4 bases and J by 3 bases. CDR3: CASSRRTSATRTDTQYF. The CDR3, as DNA: TGTGCCAGCAGCCGGAGGACTAGCGCGACACGTACAGATACGCAGTATTTT.

The genes are TRBV6-2 or TRBV6-3 and TRBJ2-7; D is undetermined. Trimming pared 1 base from V and 9 bases from J, leaving 10 bases between. Germline V gene data show CDR1 as MNHEY and CDR2 as SVGEGT. This CDR3 comprises 12 residues. This CDR3 reads CASSYYRETQYF. The CDR3 coding sequence is TGTGCCAGCAGTTACTATAGAGAGACGCAGTACTTC.

This sequence joins TRBV13 and TRBJ2-5; the D gene is possibly TRBD1 (6 bases). The CDR3 spans 14 residues. Germline V gene data show CDR1 as PRHDT and CDR2 as FYEKMQ (reference sequence). Deletions cut 4 bases from V and 2 bases from J, with 11 bases between. DNA of the CDR3: TGTGCCAGCAGCTCTACAGGACAGCAAGAGACCCAGTACTTC. This gives the protein CASSSTGQQETQYF.

The chain couples TRBV6-5 to TRBJ2-1; no clear D gene. The CDR3 length is 12 residues. The germline V gene has CDR1 MNHEY and CDR2 SVGAGI. Trimming removed 0 bases at V and 5 bases at J, with 2 bases between. The CDR3 protein is CASSYSDNEQFF. Written as DNA, the CDR3 is TGTGCCAGCAGTTACTCTGACAATGAGCAGTTCTTC.

The sample holds a few counts of this clone. The V call is TRBV27, the J call TRBJ2-2; TRBD1 aligns across 10 bases. V trimming: 7 bases; J trimming: 3 bases; junction bases outside the gene matches: 5. Germline CDR1 MNHEY, CDR2 SMNVEV (reference sequence). There are 15 residues in the CDR3. CDR3 sequence (DNA): TGTGCCAGCACTCCGGGACAGGGGTACACCGGGGAGCTGTTTTTT. Translation: CASTPGQGYTGELFF.

The V gene is TRBV5-1, the J gene TRBJ2-5; tentative D call: TRBD1 (6 bases). V shed 0 bases and J shed 1 base, with 10 bases lying between them. The germline CDR1 and CDR2 sequences are SGHRS and YFSETQ. The CDR3 length is 15 residues. For the CDR3, the DNA is TGCGCCAGCAGCTTGGAGGACAGAGTCCAAGAGACCCAGTACTTC. This sequence encodes CASSLEDRVQETQYF.

The rearrangement uses TRBV5-1 and TRBJ1-1; no firm D call. CDR1 SGHRS and CDR2 YFSETQ come from the germline V gene. The CDR3 has 14 residues. Deletions cut 4 bases from V and 1 base from J, with 11 bases between. CDR3 coding DNA: TGCGCCAGCAGCCCGAAGAGACCGAACACTGAAGCTTTCTTT. It specifies CASSPKRPNTEAFF. The entire variable domain, with the rest obtained from reference TRBV5-1 and TRBJ1-1, is as follows: KAGVTQTPRYLIKTRGQQVTLSCSPISGHRSVSWYQQTPGQGLQFLFEYFSETQRNKGNFPGRFSGRQFSNSRSEMNVSTLELGDSALYLCASSPKRPNTEAFFGQGTRLTVV.

This rearrangement joins TRBV27 to TRBJ1-5, with TRBD1 matching 7 bases. Germline V gene lookup returns CDR1 MNHEY and CDR2 SMNVEV (reference sequence). Germline trimming cut 5 bases from V and 7 bases from J; bases unmatched to any gene: 5. This CDR3 contains 13 residues. In DNA form, the CDR3 reads TGTGCCAGCAGTACAGGGGTGGGACAGCCCCAGCATTTT. Its translation: CASSTGVGQPQHF.

This chain connects TRBV7-9 to TRBJ2-3, with D possibly TRBD2 on 6 matching bases. The CDR3 is 15 amino acids. Trimming pared 0 bases from V and 0 bases from J, leaving 7 bases between. Germline loops: CDR1 SEHNR, CDR2 FQNEAQ (reference sequence). This chain's CDR3 is CASSLAGLSTDTQYF. For the CDR3, the DNA is TGTGCCAGCAGCTTAGCGGGACTCAGCACAGATACGCAGTATTTT.

This sequence joins TRBV18 and TRBJ1-1; D call uncertain. Germline lookup yields CDR1 KGHSH and CDR2 LQKENI. V lost 2 bases, J lost 0 bases, and 7 bases lay in between. The CDR3 totals 14 residues. CDR3 DNA: TGTGCCAGCTCACCAAGCCAAGTGAACACTGAAGCTTTCTTT. Translated: CASSPSQVNTEAFF.

The chain uses TRBV7-2 and TRBJ2-6; 12 nucleotides align to TRBD2. The ends lost 5 bases at V and 2 bases at J; junction bases unmatched: 4. Per germline, CDR1 SGHTA and CDR2 FQGNSA. The CDR3 consists of 17 residues. The CDR3 here is CASSPRTSGTGANVLTF. The DNA for the CDR3 is TGTGCCAGCAGCCCAAGGACTAGCGGGACTGGGGCCAACGTCCTGACTTTC.

The rearrangement uses TRBV11-2 and TRBJ2-2; D is undetermined. CDR3 length: 14 residues. Trimming took off 4 bases at V and 5 bases at J, with 11 bases between the two ends. CDR1 and CDR2 (germline): SGHAT, FQNNGV. The CDR3 protein is CASSSAVRTGELFF. The CDR3 DNA reads TGTGCCAGCAGCTCCGCTGTTAGGACCGGGGAGCTGTTTTTT.